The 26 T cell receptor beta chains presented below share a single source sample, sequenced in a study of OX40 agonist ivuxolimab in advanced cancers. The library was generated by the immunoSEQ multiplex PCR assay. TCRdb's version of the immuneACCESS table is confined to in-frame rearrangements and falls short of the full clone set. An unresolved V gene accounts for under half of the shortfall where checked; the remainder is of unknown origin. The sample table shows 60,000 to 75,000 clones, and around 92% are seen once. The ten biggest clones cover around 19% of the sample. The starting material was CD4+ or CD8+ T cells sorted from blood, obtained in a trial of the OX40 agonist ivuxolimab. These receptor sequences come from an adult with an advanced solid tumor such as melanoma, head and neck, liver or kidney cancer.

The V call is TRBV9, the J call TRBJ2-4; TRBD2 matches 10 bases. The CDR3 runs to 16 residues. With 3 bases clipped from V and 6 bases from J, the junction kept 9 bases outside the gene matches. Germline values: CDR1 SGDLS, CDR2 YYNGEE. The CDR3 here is CASSAQPGLARNIQYF. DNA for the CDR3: TGTGCCAGCAGCGCCCAGCCGGGACTAGCGAGAAACATTCAGTACTTC.

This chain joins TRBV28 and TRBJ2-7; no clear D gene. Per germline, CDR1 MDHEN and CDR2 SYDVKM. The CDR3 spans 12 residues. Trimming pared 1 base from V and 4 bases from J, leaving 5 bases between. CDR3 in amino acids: CASSLSGYEQYF. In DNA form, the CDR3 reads TGTGCCAGCAGTTTATCCGGTTACGAGCAGTACTTC.

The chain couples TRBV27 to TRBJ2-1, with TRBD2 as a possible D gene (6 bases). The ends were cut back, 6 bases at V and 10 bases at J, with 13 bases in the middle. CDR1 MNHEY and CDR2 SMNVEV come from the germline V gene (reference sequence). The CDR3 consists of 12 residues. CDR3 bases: TGTGCCAGCAGCTTTGGAGGGGTAGAGCAGTTCTTC. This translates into CASSFGGVEQFF.

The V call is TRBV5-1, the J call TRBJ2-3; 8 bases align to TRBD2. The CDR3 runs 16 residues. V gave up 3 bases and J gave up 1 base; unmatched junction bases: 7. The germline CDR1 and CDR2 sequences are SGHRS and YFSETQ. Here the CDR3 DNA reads TGCGCCAGCAGCTGGGACGGGACTAGAGGCACAGATACGCAGTATTTT. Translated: CASSWDGTRGTDTQYF.

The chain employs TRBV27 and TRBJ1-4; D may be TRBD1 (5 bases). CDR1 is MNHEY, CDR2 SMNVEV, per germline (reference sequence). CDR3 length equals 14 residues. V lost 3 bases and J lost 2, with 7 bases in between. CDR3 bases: TGTGCCAGCAGTTTGGGGGTGACTAATGAAAAACTGTTTTTT. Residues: CASSLGVTNEKLFF.

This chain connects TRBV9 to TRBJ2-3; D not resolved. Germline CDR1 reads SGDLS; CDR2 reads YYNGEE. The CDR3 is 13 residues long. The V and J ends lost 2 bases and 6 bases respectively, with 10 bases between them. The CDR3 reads CASSVMVADTQYF. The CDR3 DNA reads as TGTGCCAGCAGCGTCATGGTTGCGGATACGCAGTATTTT.

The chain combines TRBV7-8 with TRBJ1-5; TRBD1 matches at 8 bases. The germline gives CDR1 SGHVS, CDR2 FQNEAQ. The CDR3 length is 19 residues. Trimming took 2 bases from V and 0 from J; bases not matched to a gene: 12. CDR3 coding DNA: TGTGCCAGCAGCTTATCACGCGGGACAGGACTATATAGCAATCAGCCCCAGCATTTT. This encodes CASSLSRGTGLYSNQPQHF.

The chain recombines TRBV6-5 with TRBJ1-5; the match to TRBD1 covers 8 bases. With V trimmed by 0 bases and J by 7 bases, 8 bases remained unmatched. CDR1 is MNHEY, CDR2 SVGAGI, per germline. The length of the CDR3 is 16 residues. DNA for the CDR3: TGTGCCAGCAGTTACTCTAGGACAGGGATTCGCCAGCCCCAGCATTTT. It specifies CASSYSRTGIRQPQHF.

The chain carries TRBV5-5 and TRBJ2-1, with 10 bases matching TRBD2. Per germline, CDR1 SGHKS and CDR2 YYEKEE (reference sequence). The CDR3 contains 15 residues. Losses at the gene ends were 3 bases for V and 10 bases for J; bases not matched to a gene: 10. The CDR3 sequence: CASSWSLAGAREQFF. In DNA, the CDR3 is TGTGCCAGCAGCTGGTCGCTAGCGGGGGCCAGGGAGCAGTTCTTC. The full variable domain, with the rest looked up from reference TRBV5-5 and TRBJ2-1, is DAGVTQSPTHLIKTRGQQVTLRCSPISGHKSVSWYQQVLGQGPQFIFQYYEKEERGRGNFPDRFSARQFPNYSSELNVNALLLGDSALYLCASSWSLAGAREQFFGPGTRLTVL.

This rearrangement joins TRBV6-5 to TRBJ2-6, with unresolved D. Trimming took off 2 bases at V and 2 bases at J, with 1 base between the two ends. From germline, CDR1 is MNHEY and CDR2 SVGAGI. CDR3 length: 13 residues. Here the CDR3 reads CASSYTGANVLTF. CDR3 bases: TGTGCCAGCAGTTACACTGGGGCCAACGTCCTGACTTTC.

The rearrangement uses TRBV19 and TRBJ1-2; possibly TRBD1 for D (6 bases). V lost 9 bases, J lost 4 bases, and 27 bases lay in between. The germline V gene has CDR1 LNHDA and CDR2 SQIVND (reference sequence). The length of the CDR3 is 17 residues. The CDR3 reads CASGPGSVGDMAYGYTF. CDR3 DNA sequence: TGTGCCAGCGGTCCGGGATCGGTAGGGGACATGGCCTATGGCTACACCTTC. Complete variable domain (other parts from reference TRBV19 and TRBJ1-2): DGGITQSPKYLFRKEGQNVTLSCEQNLNHDAMYWYRQDPGQGLRLIYYSQIVNDFQKGDIAEGYSVSREKKESFPLTVTSAQKNPTAFYLCASGPGSVGDMAYGYTFGSGTRLTVV.

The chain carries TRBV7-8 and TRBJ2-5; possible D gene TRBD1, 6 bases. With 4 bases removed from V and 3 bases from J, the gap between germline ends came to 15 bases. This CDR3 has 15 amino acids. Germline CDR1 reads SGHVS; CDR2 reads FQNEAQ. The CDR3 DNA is TGTGCCAGCAGCTCACGGACAGTCAGCGAAGAGACCCAGTACTTC. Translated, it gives CASSSRTVSEETQYF. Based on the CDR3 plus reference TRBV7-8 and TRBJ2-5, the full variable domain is GAGVSQSPRYKVAKRGQDVALRCDPISGHVSLFWYQQALGQGPEFLTYFQNEAQLDKSGLPSDRFFAERPEGSVSTLKIQRTQQEDSAVYLCASSSRTVSEETQYFGPGTRLLVL.

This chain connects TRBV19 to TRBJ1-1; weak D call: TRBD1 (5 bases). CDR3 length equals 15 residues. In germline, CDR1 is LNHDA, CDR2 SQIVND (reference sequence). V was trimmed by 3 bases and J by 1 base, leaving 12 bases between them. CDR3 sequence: CASSMRRGRNTEAFF. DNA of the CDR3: TGTGCCAGTAGTATGAGGCGGGGACGGAACACTGAAGCTTTCTTT.

CDR3 sequence: CASSLEAYSQYGYTF. CDR3 nucleotides: TGTGCCAGCAGCTTGGAAGCTTACAGCCAATATGGCTACACCTTC. The chain couples TRBV5-7 to TRBJ1-2; D remains ambiguous. TRBV5-7 is placed among ORFs of uncertain function. V was shortened by 0 bases and J by 5 bases, with 14 bases between the two germline ends. There are 15 residues in the CDR3.

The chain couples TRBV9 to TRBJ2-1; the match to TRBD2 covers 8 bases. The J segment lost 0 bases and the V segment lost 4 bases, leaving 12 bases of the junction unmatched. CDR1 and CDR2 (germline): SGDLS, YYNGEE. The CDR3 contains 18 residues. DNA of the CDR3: TGTGCCAGCAGCCCGCACGTTAGCGGGAAAAGCTCCTACAATGAGCAGTTCTTC. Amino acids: CASSPHVSGKSSYNEQFF.

The CDR3, as DNA: TGTGCCAGCAGTCCCTATACAGGGTGGGAGACCCAGTACTTC. Encoded protein: CASSPYTGWETQYF. The J gene is TRBJ2-5, the V gene TRBV6-5, with a weak D call TRBD1 (6 bases). V was clipped by 5 bases and J by 5 bases, with 15 bases between them. CDR1 MNHEY and CDR2 SVGAGI come from the germline V gene. This CDR3 region has 14 residues.

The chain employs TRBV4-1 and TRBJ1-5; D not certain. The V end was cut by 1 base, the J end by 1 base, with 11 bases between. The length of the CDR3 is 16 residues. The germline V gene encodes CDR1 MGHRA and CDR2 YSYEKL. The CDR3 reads CASSQVGSSSNQPQHF. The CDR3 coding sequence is TGCGCCAGCAGCCAAGTAGGGTCATCCAGCAATCAGCCCCAGCATTTT.

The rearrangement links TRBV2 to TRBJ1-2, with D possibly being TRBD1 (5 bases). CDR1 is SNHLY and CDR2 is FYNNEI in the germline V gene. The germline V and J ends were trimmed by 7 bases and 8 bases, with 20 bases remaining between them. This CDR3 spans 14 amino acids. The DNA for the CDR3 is TGTGCCAGCACTATCGCCTGGACACCCCAAGGCTACACCTTC. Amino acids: CASTIAWTPQGYTF.

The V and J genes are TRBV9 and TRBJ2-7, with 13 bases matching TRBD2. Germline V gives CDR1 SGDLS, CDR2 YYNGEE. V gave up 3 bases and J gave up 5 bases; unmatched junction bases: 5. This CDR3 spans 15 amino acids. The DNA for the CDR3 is TGTGCCAGCAGCGGGACTAGCGGGAGACCCCACGAGCAGTACTTC. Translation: CASSGTSGRPHEQYF.

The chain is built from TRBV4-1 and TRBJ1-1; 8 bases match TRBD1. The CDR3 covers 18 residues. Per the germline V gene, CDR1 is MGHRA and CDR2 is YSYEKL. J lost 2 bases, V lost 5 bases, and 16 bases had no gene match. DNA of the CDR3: TGCGCCAGCAGCACGAAGACAGGGGTCGGATACCGAAACACTGAAGCTTTCTTT. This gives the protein CASSTKTGVGYRNTEAFF.

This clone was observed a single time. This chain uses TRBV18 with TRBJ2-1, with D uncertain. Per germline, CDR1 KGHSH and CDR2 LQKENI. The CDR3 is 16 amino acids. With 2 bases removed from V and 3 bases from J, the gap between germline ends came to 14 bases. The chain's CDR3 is CASSPKRVLYYNEQFF. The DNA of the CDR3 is TGTGCCAGCTCACCAAAACGGGTCCTATACTACAATGAGCAGTTCTTC.

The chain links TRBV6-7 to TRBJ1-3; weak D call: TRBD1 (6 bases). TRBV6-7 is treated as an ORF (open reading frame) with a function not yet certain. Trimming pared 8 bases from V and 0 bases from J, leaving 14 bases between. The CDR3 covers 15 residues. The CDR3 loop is CASARQVCSGNTIYF. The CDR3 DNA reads TGTGCCAGCGCTCGACAGGTTTGCTCTGGAAACACCATATATTTT.

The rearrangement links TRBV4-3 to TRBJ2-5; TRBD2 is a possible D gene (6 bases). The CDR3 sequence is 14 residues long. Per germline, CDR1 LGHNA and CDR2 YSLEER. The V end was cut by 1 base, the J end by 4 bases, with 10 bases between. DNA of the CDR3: TGCGCCAGCAGCCAAGTAGGGCGGGGAGAGACCCAGTACTTC. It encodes CASSQVGRGETQYF.

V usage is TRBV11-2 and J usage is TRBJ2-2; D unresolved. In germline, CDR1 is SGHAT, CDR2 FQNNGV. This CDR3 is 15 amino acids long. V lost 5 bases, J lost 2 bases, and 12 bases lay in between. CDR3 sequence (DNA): TGTGCCAGCAGCCCCCGTTGGGAAAACACCGGGGAGCTGTTTTTT. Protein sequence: CASSPRWENTGELFF.

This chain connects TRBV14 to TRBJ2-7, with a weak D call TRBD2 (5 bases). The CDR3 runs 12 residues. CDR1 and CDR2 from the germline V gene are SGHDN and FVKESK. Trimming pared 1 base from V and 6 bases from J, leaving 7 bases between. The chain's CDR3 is CASSQGSGEQYF. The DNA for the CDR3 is TGTGCCAGCAGCCAAGGGAGCGGCGAGCAGTACTTC.

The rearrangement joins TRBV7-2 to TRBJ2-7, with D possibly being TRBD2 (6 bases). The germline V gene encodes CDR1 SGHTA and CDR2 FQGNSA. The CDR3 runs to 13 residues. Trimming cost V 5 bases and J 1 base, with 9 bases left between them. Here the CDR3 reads CASSQSGSYEQYF. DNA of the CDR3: TGTGCCAGCAGCCAAAGCGGGTCCTACGAGCAGTACTTC.